Sequencing of this T cell receptor beta chain was carried out in a study of early T cells in non-severe SARS-CoV-2 infection. Trimming removed 2 bases from V and 3 bases from J, with 13 bases in between. In germline, CDR1 is MNHEY, CDR2 SVGAGI. The CDR3 is 15 residues long. Individual cDNA molecules were tagged with unique molecular identifiers. TCRdb independently ran MiXCR on the 5' RACE reads; one entry per CDR3 protein. The sample lists 53,000 or so distinct CDR3 sequences, less than 15% occurring once. The starting material was whole blood, obtained at baseline. The chain has TRBV6-5 and TRBJ1-1; a possible D gene is TRBD1 (5 bases). The source is an adult who was a healthcare worker with PCR-confirmed SARS-CoV-2 infection or an uninfected control (not recorded which). Here the CDR3 DNA reads TGTGCCAGCAGTTACAGCATGGGGGAATACACTGAAGCTTTCTTT. Translated, it gives CASSYSMGEYTEAFF.